In this sample, the clone carrying this TCR beta chain turned up once. Other DNA sequences in the same sample also yield this CDR3. TCRdb's copy holds only in-frame clones and misses some; the assay was immunoSEQ multiplex PCR. In the table there are almost 550,000 clones, approximately 78% of which are singletons. The source of the sample is a study of shared T cell receptors in the human thymus. The CDR3 loop spans 13 amino acids. Germline V gene sequence: CDR1 SEHNR, CDR2 FQNEAQ (reference sequence). The V end lost 3 bases, the J end lost 2 bases, and 7 bases lay between the germline ends. This same sample was also taken into another study, of human thymus T cells.

This TCR came from a boy younger than two with a congenital heart defect. This rearrangement joins TRBV7-9 to TRBJ1-2; D not certain. What was sequenced was thymocytes. This CDR3 reads CASSLGGNYGYTF. CDR3 nucleotides: TGTGCCAGCAGCTTGGGAGGGAACTATGGCTACACCTTC.